This TCR beta chain was sequenced for a study of blood T cell repertoires in COVID-19. Germline V gene lookup returns CDR1 LGHDT and CDR2 YNNKEL (reference sequence). The CDR3 has 14 residues. The V gene end was trimmed by 7 bases and the J gene end by 5 bases; junction bases not matched to a gene: 8. The count of this clone is one. The data were produced by immunoSEQ multiplex PCR, yet TCRdb's version contains in-frame clones alone and is incomplete. Here the sample spans about 220,000 clones, roughly nine tenths being singletons. The J gene is TRBJ2-3, the V gene TRBV3-1 (or the pseudogene TRBV3-2); 8 bases agree with TRBD2. Sequencing was performed on PBMCs or T cells enriched from blood (not recorded which). The sequence derives from a woman between 18 and 29 years old in a cohort exposed to, infected with or recovered from COVID-19 (not recorded which). As DNA, the CDR3 is TGTGCCAGCACTAGCGGGCTACGGGGAGATACGCAGTATTTT. Encoded protein: CASTSGLRGDTQYF.